The clone carrying this TCR beta chain was seen more than once but under ten times. Its target is unknown. This sample is part of a study of cytomegalovirus exposure and HLA in healthy donors. Notes on the study in general: Several top significant clusters appeared, in a later analysis, to be linked to common viral pathogens. There were 150 to 200 TCR beta chains listed as cytomegalovirus-associated.

Vbeta (60) and Jbeta (13) primers were used in the PCR. Clones were sequenced by immunoSEQ multiplex PCR, and TCRdb holds only the in-frame ones, with some missing. The repertoire holds roughly 87,000 clones, with around 79% as singletons. The CDR3 has 15 residues. V lost 5 bases and J lost 4, with 17 bases in between. Looked up from germline, CDR1 is MNHEY and CDR2 is SMNVEV (reference sequence). The sequence was obtained from a woman between 35 and 50 years old in good health and CMV-seropositive. This chain joins TRBV27 and TRBJ1-2, with a tentative D call TRBD1 (6 bases). The sequenced sample consisted of PBMCs. The CDR3 region is CASSPNRGATYGYTF. In DNA, the CDR3 is TGTGCCAGCAGTCCGAACCGGGGGGCGACCTATGGCTACACCTTC.